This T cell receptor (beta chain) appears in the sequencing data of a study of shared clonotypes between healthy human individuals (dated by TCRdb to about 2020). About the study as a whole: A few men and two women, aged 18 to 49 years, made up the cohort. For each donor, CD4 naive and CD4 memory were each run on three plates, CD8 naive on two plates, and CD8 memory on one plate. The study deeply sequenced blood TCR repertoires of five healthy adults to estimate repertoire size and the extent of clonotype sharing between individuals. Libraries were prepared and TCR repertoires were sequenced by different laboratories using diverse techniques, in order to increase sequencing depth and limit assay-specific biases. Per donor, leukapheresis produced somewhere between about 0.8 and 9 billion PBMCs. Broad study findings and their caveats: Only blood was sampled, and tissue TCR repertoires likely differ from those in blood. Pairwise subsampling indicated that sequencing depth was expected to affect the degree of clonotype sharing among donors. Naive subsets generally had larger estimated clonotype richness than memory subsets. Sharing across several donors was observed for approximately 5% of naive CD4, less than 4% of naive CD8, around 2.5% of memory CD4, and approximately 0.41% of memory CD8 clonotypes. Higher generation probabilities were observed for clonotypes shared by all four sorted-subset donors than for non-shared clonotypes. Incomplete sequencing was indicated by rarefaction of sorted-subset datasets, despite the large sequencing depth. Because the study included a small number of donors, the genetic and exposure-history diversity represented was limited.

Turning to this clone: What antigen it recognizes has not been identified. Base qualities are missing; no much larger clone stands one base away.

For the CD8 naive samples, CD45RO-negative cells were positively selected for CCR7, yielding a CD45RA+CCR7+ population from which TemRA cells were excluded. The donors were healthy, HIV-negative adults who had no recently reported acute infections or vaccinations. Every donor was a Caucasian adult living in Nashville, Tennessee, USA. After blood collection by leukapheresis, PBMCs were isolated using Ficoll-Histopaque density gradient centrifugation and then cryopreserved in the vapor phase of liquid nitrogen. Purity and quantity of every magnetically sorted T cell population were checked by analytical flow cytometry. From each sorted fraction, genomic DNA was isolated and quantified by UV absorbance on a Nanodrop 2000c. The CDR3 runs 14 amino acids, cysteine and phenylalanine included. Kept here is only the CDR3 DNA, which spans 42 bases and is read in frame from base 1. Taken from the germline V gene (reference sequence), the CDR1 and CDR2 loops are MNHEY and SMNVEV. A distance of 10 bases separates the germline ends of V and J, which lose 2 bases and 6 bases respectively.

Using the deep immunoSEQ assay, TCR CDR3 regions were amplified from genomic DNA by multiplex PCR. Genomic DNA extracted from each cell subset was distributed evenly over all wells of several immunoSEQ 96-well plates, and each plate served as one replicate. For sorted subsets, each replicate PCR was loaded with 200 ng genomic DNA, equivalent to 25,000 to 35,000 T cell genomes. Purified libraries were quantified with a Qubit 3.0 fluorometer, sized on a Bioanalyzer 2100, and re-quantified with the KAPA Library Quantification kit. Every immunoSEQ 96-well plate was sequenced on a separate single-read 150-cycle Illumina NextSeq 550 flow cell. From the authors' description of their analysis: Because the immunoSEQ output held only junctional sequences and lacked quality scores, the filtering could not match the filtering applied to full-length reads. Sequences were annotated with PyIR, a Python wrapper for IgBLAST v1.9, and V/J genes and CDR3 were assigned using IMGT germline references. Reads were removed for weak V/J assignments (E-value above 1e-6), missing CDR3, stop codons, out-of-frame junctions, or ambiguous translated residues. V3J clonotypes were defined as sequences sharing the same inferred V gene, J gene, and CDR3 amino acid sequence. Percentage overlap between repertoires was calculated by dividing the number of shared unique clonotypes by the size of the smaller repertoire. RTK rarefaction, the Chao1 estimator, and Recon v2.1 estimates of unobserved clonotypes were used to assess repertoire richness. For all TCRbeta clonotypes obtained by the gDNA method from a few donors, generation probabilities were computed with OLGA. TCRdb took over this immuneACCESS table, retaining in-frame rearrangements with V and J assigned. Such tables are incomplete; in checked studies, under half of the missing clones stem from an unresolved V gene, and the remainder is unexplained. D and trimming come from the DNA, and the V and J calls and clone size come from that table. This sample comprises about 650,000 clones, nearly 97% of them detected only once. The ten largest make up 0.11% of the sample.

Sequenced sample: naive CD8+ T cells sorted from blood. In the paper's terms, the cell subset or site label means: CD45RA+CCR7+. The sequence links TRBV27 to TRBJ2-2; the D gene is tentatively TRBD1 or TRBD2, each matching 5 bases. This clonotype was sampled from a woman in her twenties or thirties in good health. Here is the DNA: TGTGCCAGCAGTTTAGGTGGGACCCCCGGGGAGCTGTTTTTT. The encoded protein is CASSLGGTPGELFF.